The T cell receptor beta chain described here comes from a study of T cell clonality in common variable immunodeficiency. The assay was immunoSEQ multiplex PCR, and TCRdb's table has in-frame clones only and misses some. The record shows about 28,000 clones for this sample, with no singletons present. Study-level findings and limits: CVID patient heterogeneity limited repertoire-clinical complication correlations.

This clone was observed at least ten times. Its antigen remains unknown. The read stops 3 residues short of the end of the CDR3; the missing end is completed from the germline J gene. The CDR3 contains 15 residues. Germline loops: CDR1 LGHNA, CDR2 YNFKEQ. Unmatched junction bases numbered 6, after V lost 4 bases and J lost 2 bases. This chain connects TRBV4-2 to TRBJ2-7; 9 positions agree with TRBD2. The origin of this receptor is a person between 18 and 70 years old in good health. The material sequenced was peripheral blood mononuclear cells. The DNA read from the CDR3 is TGTGCCAGCAGCCTCAGACTAGCGGAGGCCTACGAG. It specifies CASSLRLAEAYE. The whole CDR3 region reads CASSLRLAEAYEQYF.